These 14 T cell receptor beta chains were all obtained from the same sample, sequenced in a study of blood T cell repertoires in COVID-19. Sequencing used immunoSEQ multiplex PCR; TCRdb keeps in-frame clones, though not all of them. This sample carries about 330,000 clones, 88% of them seen once, and the ten largest clones take more than 5%. The source material was PBMCs or T cells enriched from blood (not recorded which). These receptors all come from a man aged 30 to 39 who had recovered from COVID-19.

The chain combines TRBV18 with TRBJ1-1, with D hard to call. Germline V gene sequence: CDR1 KGHSH, CDR2 LQKENI. The CDR3 loop spans 14 amino acids. The V end was cut by 2 bases, the J end by 1 base, with 8 bases between. The CDR3 sequence is CASSPMNRNTEAFF. The CDR3 nucleotides are TGTGCCAGCTCACCAATGAATAGGAACACTGAAGCTTTCTTT.

Points on this clone: Other DNA variants within this sample encode the same CDR3. The chain uses TRBV5-1 and TRBJ2-2; 10 nucleotides match TRBD1. V trimming: 2 bases; J trimming: 6 bases; junction bases outside the gene matches: 4. The CDR3 loop spans 15 amino acids. Germline loops: CDR1 SGHRS, CDR2 YFSETQ. The CDR3 sequence: CASSLVGQGAGELFF. The DNA of the CDR3 is TGCGCCAGCAGCTTAGTAGGACAGGGGGCCGGGGAGCTGTTTTTT.

The CDR3 nucleotides are TGTGCCAGCAGCCGTACAGGTCCAAACTCCTACGAGCAGTACTTC. Translated: CASSRTGPNSYEQYF. This chain connects TRBV5-4 to TRBJ2-7; weak D call: TRBD1 (5 bases). CDR3 length: 15 residues. Germline V gene data show CDR1 as SGHNT and CDR2 as YYREEE (reference sequence). V shed 4 bases and J shed 0 bases, with 14 bases lying between them.

The CDR3 protein is CSVAGGGDEQFF. CDR3 DNA: TGCAGCGTTGCGGGGGGGGGCGATGAGCAGTTCTTC. This chain links TRBV29-1 with TRBJ2-1; 8 nucleotides agree with TRBD2. Germline V lookup: CDR1 SQVTM, CDR2 ANQGSEA. The CDR3 is 12 amino acids. After removal of 4 bases from V and 8 bases from J, the junction contained 4 bases not matched to a gene.

CDR3 DNA: TGTGCCAGCAGCCTAATATGGGCTCAGCCCCAGCATTTT. Its protein is CASSLIWAQPQHF. V and J are TRBV7-2 and TRBJ1-5; no clear D gene. Germline values: CDR1 SGHTA, CDR2 FQGNSA. With 5 bases removed from V and 6 bases from J, the gap between germline ends came to 11 bases. This CDR3 region has 13 residues.

This clone showed up just once. The chain is built from TRBV12-3 or TRBV12-4 and TRBJ1-1; 9 bases line up with TRBD1. CDR3 length: 12 residues. Unmatched junction bases numbered 9, after V lost 11 bases and J lost 8 bases. This CDR3 reads CAFRTGVGEAFF. The CDR3 region has the DNA TGTGCCTTCCGGACAGGGGTTGGCGAAGCTTTCTTT.

The chain combines TRBV13 with TRBJ2-2, with TRBD2 matching over 7 bases. The CDR3 runs 16 residues. V shed 7 bases and J 4 bases; nucleotides not matched to a gene: 12. From germline, CDR1 is PRHDT and CDR2 FYEKMQ (reference sequence). The CDR3 region is CASTVVLSGGTGELFF. The CDR3 bases are TGTGCCAGCACCGTTGTCCTTTCGGGGGGCACCGGGGAGCTGTTTTTT.

The V call is TRBV3-1 (or the pseudogene TRBV3-2), the J call TRBJ2-7, with D possibly matching TRBD2 (6 bases). V was trimmed by 4 bases and J by 5 bases, leaving 6 bases between them. The CDR3 length is 11 residues. CDR1 is LGHDT, CDR2 YNNKEL, per germline (reference sequence). The CDR3 DNA sequence: TGTGCCAGCAGCCGCGGGGACGAGCAGTACTTC. It specifies CASSRGDEQYF.

The genes are TRBV19 and TRBJ1-2; possible D gene TRBD1, 5 bases. Trimming removed 7 bases at V and 2 bases at J, with 11 bases between. CDR1 LNHDA and CDR2 SQIVND come from the germline V gene (reference sequence). The CDR3 has 13 amino acids. CDR3 residues: CASTATENYGYTF. The CDR3 coding sequence is TGTGCCAGTACCGCGACAGAGAACTATGGCTACACCTTC. The variable domain in full, completed from reference TRBV19 and TRBJ1-2, reads DGGITQSPKYLFRKEGQNVTLSCEQNLNHDAMYWYRQDPGQGLRLIYYSQIVNDFQKGDIAEGYSVSREKKESFPLTVTSAQKNPTAFYLCASTATENYGYTFGSGTRLTVV.

The gene calls are TRBV5-1 and TRBJ1-4; 7 positions agree with TRBD1. The CDR3 is 14 residues long. Germline CDR1 reads SGHRS; CDR2 reads YFSETQ. The ends lost 0 bases at V and 7 bases at J; junction bases unmatched: 3. For the CDR3, the DNA is TGCGCCAGCAGCTTGGAAGGGGGCAGTGAAAAACTGTTTTTT. Amino acids: CASSLEGGSEKLFF.

The chain uses TRBV21-1 and TRBJ2-7; TRBD1 was called by the table and not checked on the DNA. TRBV21-1 is a pseudogene segment. The CDR3 has 17 amino acids. The CDR3 coding sequence is TGTGCCAGCAGCACCTTCTTTTCGGGACATCGGTCGGGTGCGCAGTACTTC. It translates to CASSTFFSGHRSGAQYF.

The chain joins TRBV2 to TRBJ2-7, with 10 bases lining up with TRBD2. Germline V gene data show CDR1 as SNHLY and CDR2 as FYNNEI. The CDR3 sequence is 14 residues long. V trimming: 6 bases; J trimming: 3 bases; junction bases outside the gene matches: 5. CDR3 coding DNA: TGTGCCAGCAGAGACGCTAGCGGGGGCTACGAGCAGTACTTC. It yields the protein CASRDASGGYEQYF.

The chain combines TRBV10-3 with TRBJ1-2; D unresolved. In germline, CDR1 is ENHRY, CDR2 SYGVKD. With 3 bases removed from V and 4 bases from J, the gap between germline ends came to 9 bases. The CDR3 sequence is 13 residues long. CDR3 sequence reads: CAISDERSYGYTF. Here the CDR3 DNA reads TGTGCCATCAGTGACGAAAGGAGCTATGGCTACACCTTC.

The chain couples TRBV30 to TRBJ2-1, with D tentatively TRBD2 (5 bases). Germline V gene lookup returns CDR1 GTSNPN and CDR2 SVGIG (reference sequence). Trimming took 4 bases from V and 7 from J, leaving 14 bases between them. The CDR3 sequence is 13 residues long. As DNA, the CDR3 is TGTGCCTGGAATATCCGGTCGGGAAATGAGCAGTTCTTC. It codes for CAWNIRSGNEQFF.